These 25 T cell receptor beta chains originate from one sample sequenced in a study of blood T cell repertoires in COVID-19. TCRdb keeps only in-frame clones here, not all; method: immunoSEQ multiplex PCR. The sample holds over 200,000 clones, 80% to 90% seen once. The specimen was PBMCs or T cells enriched from blood (not recorded which). The receptors come from a woman in her 30s who had been exposed to COVID-19.

This clone was seen once. J is TRBJ2-3 and V is TRBV19; D remains unclear. Per the germline V gene, CDR1 is LNHDA and CDR2 is SQIVND (reference sequence). Between the trimmed V and J ends, which lost 10 bases and 8 bases, there was a span of 16 bases. This CDR3 region has 12 residues. The CDR3: CATRPTDATQYF. The CDR3 DNA sequence: TGTGCCACCCGCCCGACTGACGCTACGCAGTATTTT.

This clone occurred many times. The chain links TRBV14 to TRBJ2-1; 12 bases fit TRBD2. Germline trimming cut 4 bases from V and 4 bases from J; bases unmatched to any gene: 5. The germline CDR1 and CDR2 sequences are SGHDN and FVKESK. CDR3 length equals 16 residues. CDR3 protein: CASSPTGTSGYNEQFF. The CDR3 DNA follows: TGTGCCAGCAGCCCCACTGGGACTAGCGGGTACAATGAGCAGTTCTTC.

J is TRBJ2-2 and V is TRBV27; TRBD1 aligns across 7 bases. The CDR3 spans 15 residues. Germline V gene lookup returns CDR1 MNHEY and CDR2 SMNVEV (reference sequence). J was trimmed by 0 bases and V by 5 bases; bases with no gene match: 3. The CDR3 loop is CASSIGTANTGELFF. The DNA of the CDR3 is TGTGCCAGCAGTATAGGGACAGCGAACACCGGGGAGCTGTTTTTT.

The chain uses TRBV3-1 (or the pseudogene TRBV3-2) and TRBJ2-5; 7 bases match TRBD2. J was trimmed by 2 bases and V by 6 bases; bases with no gene match: 15. This CDR3 has 17 amino acids. Germline V CDR1 and CDR2: LGHDT, YNNKEL (reference sequence). CDR3 nucleotides: TGTGCCAGCAGTCCTTTCGGGGAGGGACTGAGGCAAGAGACCCAGTACTTC. It specifies CASSPFGEGLRQETQYF.

The rearrangement links TRBV4-1 to TRBJ2-2; 11 positions match TRBD1. Germline CDR1 reads MGHRA; CDR2 reads YSYEKL. V lost 4 bases and J lost 6; bases outside the gene matches: 4. This CDR3 has 15 amino acids. This CDR3 reads CASSPRGQGAGELFF. Written as DNA, the CDR3 is TGCGCCAGCAGCCCGAGGGGACAGGGGGCCGGGGAGCTGTTTTTT.

The chain couples TRBV5-6 to TRBJ2-7, with D possibly matching TRBD1 (6 bases). CDR1 is SGHDT, CDR2 YYEEEE, per germline. The CDR3 is made up of 14 amino acids. Trimming pared 4 bases from V and 1 base from J, leaving 12 bases between. The CDR3 protein is CASSNYRASYEQYF. CDR3 bases: TGTGCCAGCAGCAACTACAGGGCTTCCTACGAGCAGTACTTC. Filled out from reference TRBV5-6 and TRBJ2-7, the complete variable domain reads DAGVTQSPTHLIKTRGQQVTLRCSPKSGHDTVSWYQQALGQGPQFIFQYYEEEERQRGNFPDRFSGHQFPNYSSELNVNALLLGDSALYLCASSNYRASYEQYFGPGTRLTVT.

This clone occurred a few times. V is TRBV6-5 and J is TRBJ1-5; D unresolved. V was clipped by 8 bases and J by 0 bases, with 14 bases between them. Germline CDR1 MNHEY, CDR2 SVGAGI. There are 15 residues in the CDR3. CDR3 region: CASVPGVNSNQPQHF. CDR3 DNA: TGTGCCAGCGTTCCGGGAGTAAATAGCAATCAGCCCCAGCATTTT.

This clone was counted a few times. V usage is TRBV6-1 and J usage is TRBJ2-1, with D maybe TRBD2 (5 bases). Germline CDR1 reads MNHNS; CDR2 reads SASEGT. The V end lost 2 bases, the J end lost 9 bases, and 11 bases lay between the germline ends. CDR3 length: 13 amino acids. CDR3 nucleotides: TGTGCCAGCAGTGAAAAAGGAGGCAGTGAGCAGTTCTTC. It specifies CASSEKGGSEQFF.

The J gene is TRBJ2-7, the V gene TRBV7-2; maybe TRBD2 (7 bases). V gave up 5 bases and J gave up 2 bases, with 16 bases separating them. CDR3 length: 15 residues. Per the germline V gene, CDR1 is SGHTA and CDR2 is FQGNSA. The CDR3 nucleotides are TGTGCCAGCAGCCCCCTAGGGGGGGGCCCCTACGAGCAGTACTTC. Translated: CASSPLGGGPYEQYF.

The rearrangement links TRBV7-9 to TRBJ1-1, with a tentative D call TRBD1 (6 bases). The CDR3 spans 16 residues. Germline V lookup: CDR1 SEHNR, CDR2 FQNEAQ (reference sequence). Trimming left V 1 base short and J 0 bases short, with 12 bases between. The CDR3 sequence: CASSLGGRGLNTEAFF. In nucleotides, the CDR3 is TGTGCCAGCAGCTTAGGCGGCAGGGGACTGAACACTGAAGCTTTCTTT.

The rearrangement links TRBV3-1 (or the pseudogene TRBV3-2) to TRBJ2-5, with 11 bases lining up with TRBD1. This CDR3 has 16 amino acids. Germline CDR1 and CDR2: LGHDT and YNNKEL (reference sequence). The trim removed 1 base at V and 3 bases at J, leaving 4 bases unmatched. The CDR3 bases are TGTGCCAGCAGCCAAGGGGCGGGACAGGGGGAAGAGACCCAGTACTTC. Amino acids: CASSQGAGQGEETQYF.

V is TRBV28 and J is TRBJ2-1; D gene uncertain. This CDR3 comprises 11 residues. Trimming took off 1 base at V and 10 bases at J, with 5 bases between the two ends. CDR1 MDHEN and CDR2 SYDVKM come from the germline V gene. CDR3 in amino acids: CASSLSEEQFF. The CDR3 coding sequence is TGTGCCAGCAGTTTATCGGAGGAGCAGTTCTTC.

The rearrangement joins TRBV13 to TRBJ2-5, with D perhaps matching TRBD2 (6 bases). The ends were cut back, 5 bases at V and 2 bases at J, with 12 bases in the middle. CDR1 and CDR2 from the germline V gene are PRHDT and FYEKMQ (reference sequence). This CDR3 is 14 amino acids long. CDR3 DNA: TGTGCCAGCAGCCCAGGGACTCCGCAAGAGACCCAGTACTTC. It encodes CASSPGTPQETQYF.

This chain uses TRBV2 with TRBJ2-1; 10 nucleotides agree with TRBD2. With V trimmed by 2 bases and J by 9 bases, 7 bases remained unmatched. CDR3 length equals 15 residues. Germline V gene sequence: CDR1 SNHLY, CDR2 FYNNEI. The CDR3 DNA sequence: TGTGCCAGCAGTGAATTGCTAGCGGGAGTCGGTGAGCAGTTCTTC. It yields the protein CASSELLAGVGEQFF.

The chain links TRBV19 to TRBJ1-2, with 10 positions matching TRBD1. Trimming removed 5 bases from V and 3 bases from J; junction bases left unmatched: 9. Germline CDR1 reads LNHDA; CDR2 reads SQIVND (reference sequence). This CDR3 has 16 residues. CDR3 loop: CASSPTTGGVDYGYTF. The CDR3, as DNA: TGTGCCAGTAGTCCCACGACAGGGGGCGTTGACTATGGCTACACCTTC.

V and J are TRBV15 and TRBJ2-7, with D possibly TRBD2 on 6 matching bases. The CDR3 runs to 14 residues. CDR1 and CDR2 (germline): LNHNV, YYDKDF (reference sequence). V was pared by 5 bases and J by 0 bases, with 11 bases between. The CDR3 DNA reads TGTGCCACCAGCGGTAGTAGCGGCTCCTACGAGCAGTACTTC. It translates to CATSGSSGSYEQYF.

This chain connects TRBV15 to TRBJ2-2; 8 bases are a match to TRBD2. Looked up from germline, CDR1 is LNHNV and CDR2 is YYDKDF (reference sequence). This CDR3 has 18 residues. The ends lost 0 bases at V and 5 bases at J; junction bases unmatched: 11. DNA of the CDR3: TGTGCCACCAGCAGAGATACCGGGACTAGAAAGGCTACCGGGGAGCTGTTTTTT. As protein: CATSRDTGTRKATGELFF.

This chain joins TRBV9 and TRBJ1-3; TRBD1 is a possible D gene (5 bases). V was cut by 1 base and J by 2 bases, with 10 bases left in between. Germline values: CDR1 SGDLS, CDR2 YYNGEE. The CDR3 runs 15 residues. Here the CDR3 DNA reads TGTGCCAGCAGCGTATCTGACAGCCCTGGAAACACCATATATTTT. It yields the protein CASSVSDSPGNTIYF.

The V gene is TRBV2, the J gene TRBJ1-5; a weak D match, TRBD1 (6 bases). Germline CDR1 is SNHLY and CDR2 is FYNNEI. The CDR3 sequence is 13 residues long. Trimming stripped 5 bases from V and 9 bases from J, with 14 bases between. CDR3 sequence (DNA): TGTGCCAGCAGTAGGACAGTCTTTGGGCCCCAGCATTTT. This translates into CASSRTVFGPQHF.

CDR3 sequence reads: CATRDRGTVLYNEQFF. CDR3 nucleotide sequence: TGTGCCACCCGGGACAGGGGGACCGTCCTCTACAATGAGCAGTTCTTC. The V and J genes are TRBV15 and TRBJ2-1; 11 bases agree with TRBD1. The CDR3 is 16 amino acids. J was trimmed by 3 bases and V by 8 bases; bases with no gene match: 9. The germline V gene has CDR1 LNHNV and CDR2 YYDKDF (reference sequence).

V and J are TRBV7-9 and TRBJ1-1, with TRBD1 matching over 7 bases. The V gene end was trimmed by 2 bases and the J gene end by 3 bases; junction bases not matched to a gene: 9. CDR3 size: 16 residues. Germline-derived CDR1 and CDR2 are SEHNR and FQNEAQ (reference sequence). The CDR3 protein is CASSLPTPRGDTEAFF. The CDR3 coding sequence is TGTGCCAGCAGCTTACCTACTCCCAGGGGGGACACTGAAGCTTTCTTT.

The chain is built from TRBV19 and TRBJ2-7; maybe TRBD1 (5 bases). Trimming took 7 bases from V and 5 from J, leaving 9 bases between them. Germline loops: CDR1 LNHDA, CDR2 SQIVND (reference sequence). CDR3 length equals 11 residues. CDR3 DNA: TGTGCCAGTACTGGGGCCCACGAGCAGTACTTC. This sequence encodes CASTGAHEQYF.

The J gene is TRBJ2-5, the V gene TRBV7-6, with 8 positions matching TRBD2. The CDR3 runs 15 residues. V lost 0 bases to trimming and J lost 4 bases; unmatched junction nucleotides: 4. Germline CDR1 SGHVS, CDR2 FNYEAQ. CDR3 sequence reads: CASSLAWAGGETQYF. The DNA of the CDR3 is TGTGCCAGCAGCTTAGCGTGGGCGGGAGGAGAGACCCAGTACTTC.

The rearrangement uses TRBV9 and TRBJ2-6, with 7 bases fitting TRBD2. The CDR3 is made up of 17 amino acids. Looked up from germline, CDR1 is SGDLS and CDR2 is YYNGEE. The junction had 7 bases not matched to a gene; V was cut back by 0 bases and J by 4 bases. CDR3 protein: CASSVGAGREGANVLTF. DNA for the CDR3: TGTGCCAGCAGCGTAGGGGCAGGGAGGGAAGGGGCCAACGTCCTGACTTTC.

On this clone itself: The sample carries other DNA sequences with the same CDR3. The rearrangement links TRBV6-5 to TRBJ1-1; no reliable D call. CDR3 length: 14 amino acids. V was cut by 0 bases and J by 0 bases, with 5 bases left in between. The germline gives CDR1 MNHEY, CDR2 SVGAGI. The CDR3 spells CASSYSEVNTEAFF. DNA of the CDR3: TGTGCCAGCAGTTACTCAGAGGTGAACACTGAAGCTTTCTTT.